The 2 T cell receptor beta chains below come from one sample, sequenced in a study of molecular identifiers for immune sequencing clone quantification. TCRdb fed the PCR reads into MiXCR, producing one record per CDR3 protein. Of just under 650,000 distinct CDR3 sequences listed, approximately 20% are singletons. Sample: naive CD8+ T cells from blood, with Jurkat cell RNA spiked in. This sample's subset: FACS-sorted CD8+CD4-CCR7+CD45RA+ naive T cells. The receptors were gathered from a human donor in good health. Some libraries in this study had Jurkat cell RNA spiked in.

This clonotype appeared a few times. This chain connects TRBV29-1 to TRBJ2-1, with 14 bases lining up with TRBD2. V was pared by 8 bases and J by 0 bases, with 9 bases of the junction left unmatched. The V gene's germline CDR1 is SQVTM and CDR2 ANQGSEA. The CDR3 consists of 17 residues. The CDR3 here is CSLQTSGGDSSYNEQFF. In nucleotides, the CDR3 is TGCAGCCTCCAGACTAGCGGGGGGGATAGCTCCTACAATGAGCAGTTCTTC.

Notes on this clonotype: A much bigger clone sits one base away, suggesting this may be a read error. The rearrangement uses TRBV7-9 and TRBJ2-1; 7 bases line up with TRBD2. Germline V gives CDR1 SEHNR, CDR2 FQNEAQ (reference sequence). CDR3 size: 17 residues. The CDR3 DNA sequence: TGTGCCAGCAGCCCCTTCACAACTAGCGACTCCTACAGTGAGCAGTTCTTC. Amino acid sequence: CASSPFTTSDSYSEQFF.